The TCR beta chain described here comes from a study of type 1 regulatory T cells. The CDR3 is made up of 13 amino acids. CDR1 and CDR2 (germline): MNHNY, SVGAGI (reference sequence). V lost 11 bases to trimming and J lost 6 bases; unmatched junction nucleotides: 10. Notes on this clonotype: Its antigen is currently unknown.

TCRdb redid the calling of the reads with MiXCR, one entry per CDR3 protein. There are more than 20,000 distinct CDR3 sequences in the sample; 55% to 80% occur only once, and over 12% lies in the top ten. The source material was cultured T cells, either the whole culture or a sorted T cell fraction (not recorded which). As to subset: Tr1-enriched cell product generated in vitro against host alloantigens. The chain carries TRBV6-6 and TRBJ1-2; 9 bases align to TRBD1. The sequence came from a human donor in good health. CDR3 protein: CACSGQGLDGYTF. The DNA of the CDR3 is TGTGCCTGTTCGGGACAGGGACTCGATGGCTACACCTTC.